Included here is one T cell receptor (beta chain) sequence, with context. The clone's antigen remains unknown. The input lacks base qualities; no much larger clone sits a single base away. Clipping removes 5 bases from V and 6 bases from J, with 5 as the unmatched junction base count. The CDR3, from cysteine to phenylalanine, totals 14 residues. Solely the CDR3 DNA is kept, with 42 bases framed from the first base. CDR1 KGHSH and CDR2 LQKENI are derived from the germline V gene. This entry comes from a study of T cell changes during pregnancy in multiple sclerosis (dated by TCRdb to the late 2010s). In terms of the full investigation: In women with multiple sclerosis, the researchers looked at how the T cell repertoire shifted as pregnancy progressed.

The protocol used for the library was the immunoSEQ multiplex PCR assay. In TCRdb, the immuneACCESS table is reduced to in-frame sequences with V and J assigned. These tables do not hold every clone; where another copy was compared, an unresolved V gene accounts for under half, and the others remain unexplained. The sample profile shows around 65,000 clones; under 95% of them were found once. The top ten hold approximately 1.5% of the sample. The rearrangement joined TRBV18 to TRBJ2-7, with 12 central nucleotides matching TRBD1. The sample here was peripheral blood, taken in the third trimester of pregnancy. The receptor was isolated from a female donor in good health, enrolled as a control in a pregnancy study. CDR3 region: CASSAGTGGVEQYF. The sequenced DNA: TGTGCCAGCTCAGCCGGGACAGGGGGCGTCGAGCAGTACTTC.